What follows is one T cell receptor (beta chain) and its context. This entry comes from a study of blood T cell repertoires in COVID-19. Background on the study: Whether acute or convalescent, the COVID-19 samples came from the United States, Italy and Spain.

The junction had 9 bases not matched to a gene; V was cut back by 4 bases and J by 7 bases. The CDR3 is 14 residues long. CDR1 is LNHDA, CDR2 SQIVND, per germline (reference sequence). Assay used: immunoSEQ multiplex PCR; TCRdb lists only in-frame clones, some missing. The repertoire holds about 300,000 clones, with just over 85% as singletons. Participants had their cohort set by participant-reported clinical history. Cohort 3 recovery required two negative PCRs, clearance, or symptom resolution. The V call is TRBV19, the J call TRBJ2-7; 8 bases are a match to TRBD1. This clonotype was obtained from a man between 25 and 39 years old who had recovered from COVID-19. Sequenced material: PBMCs or T cells enriched from blood (not recorded which). The CDR3 DNA is TGTGCCAGTAGTAATCAGCAGGGGGCAGGGGAGCAGTACTTC. It is translated as CASSNQQGAGEQYF.